The sequence of this T cell receptor beta chain was determined in a study of blood T cell repertoires in COVID-19. Study summary: There were acute and convalescent COVID-19 samples, and they came from the United States, Italy and Spain.

The germline CDR1 and CDR2 sequences are MDHEN and SYDVKM. The CDR3 totals 15 residues. J gave up 7 bases and V 5 bases, and 6 bases lay outside the gene matches. Repertoires were generated with immunoSEQ multiplex PCR, while TCRdb's copy carries only in-frame clones and drops some. The table records more than 60,000 clones, nearly 90% of them present only once. Sequencing was carried out using peripheral blood. This TCR came from a woman between 45 and 60 years old with active COVID-19. J is TRBJ2-2 and V is TRBV28; TRBD2 matches 11 bases. The CDR3 DNA reads TGTGCCAGCAGTGTAGCGGGAGGGCCGGACGGGGAGCTGTTTTTT. Residues: CASSVAGGPDGELFF. Together with reference TRBV28 and TRBJ2-2, the CDR3 gives the full variable domain: DVKVTQSSRYLVKRTGEKVFLECVQDMDHENMFWYRQDPGLGLRLIYFSYDVKMKEKGDIPEGYSVSREKKERFSLILESASTNQTSMYLCASSVAGGPDGELFFGEGSRLTVL.